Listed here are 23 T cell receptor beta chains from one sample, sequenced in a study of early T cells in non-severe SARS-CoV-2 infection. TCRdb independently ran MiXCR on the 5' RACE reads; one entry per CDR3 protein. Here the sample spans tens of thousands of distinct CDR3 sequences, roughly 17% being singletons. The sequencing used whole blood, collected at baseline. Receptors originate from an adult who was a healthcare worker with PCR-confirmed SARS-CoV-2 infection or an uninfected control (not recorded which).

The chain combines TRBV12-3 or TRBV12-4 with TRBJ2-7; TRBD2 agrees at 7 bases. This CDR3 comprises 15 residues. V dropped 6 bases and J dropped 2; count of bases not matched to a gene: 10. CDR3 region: CASRDKVAGPYEQYF. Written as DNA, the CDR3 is TGTGCCAGCAGGGACAAAGTAGCGGGCCCCTACGAGCAGTACTTC.

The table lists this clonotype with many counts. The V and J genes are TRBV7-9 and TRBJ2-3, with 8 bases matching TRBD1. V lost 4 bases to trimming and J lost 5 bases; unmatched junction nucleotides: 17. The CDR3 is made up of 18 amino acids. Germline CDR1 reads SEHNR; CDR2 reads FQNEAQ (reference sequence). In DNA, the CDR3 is TGTGCCAGCAGCTCCCTGGACAGGGCCCCTCGGGAAAGAGATACGCAGTATTTT. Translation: CASSSLDRAPRERDTQYF.

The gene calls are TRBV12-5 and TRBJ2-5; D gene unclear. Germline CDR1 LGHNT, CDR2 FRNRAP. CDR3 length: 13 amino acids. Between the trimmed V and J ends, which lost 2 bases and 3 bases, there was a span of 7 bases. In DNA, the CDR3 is TGTGCTAGTGGTTTGTCAGCTGAAGAGACCCAGTACTTC. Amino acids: CASGLSAEETQYF.

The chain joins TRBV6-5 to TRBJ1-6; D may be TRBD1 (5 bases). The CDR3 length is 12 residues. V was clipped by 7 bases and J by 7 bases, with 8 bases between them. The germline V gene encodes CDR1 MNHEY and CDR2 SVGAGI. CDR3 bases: TGTGCCAGCAAGGGGCCGAATTCACCCCTCCACTTT. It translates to CASKGPNSPLHF.

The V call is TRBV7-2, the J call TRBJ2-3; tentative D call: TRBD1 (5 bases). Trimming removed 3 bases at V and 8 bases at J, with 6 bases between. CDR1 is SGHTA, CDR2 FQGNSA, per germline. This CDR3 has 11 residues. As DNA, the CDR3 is TGTGCCAGCAGCTTCCAGGGTACGCAGTATTTT. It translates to CASSFQGTQYF.

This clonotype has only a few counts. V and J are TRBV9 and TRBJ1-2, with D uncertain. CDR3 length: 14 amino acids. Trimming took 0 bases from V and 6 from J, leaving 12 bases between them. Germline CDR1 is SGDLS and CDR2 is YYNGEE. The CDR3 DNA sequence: TGTGCCAGCAGCGTAGGGGGAGCGGCGGATGGCTACACCTTC. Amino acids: CASSVGGAADGYTF.

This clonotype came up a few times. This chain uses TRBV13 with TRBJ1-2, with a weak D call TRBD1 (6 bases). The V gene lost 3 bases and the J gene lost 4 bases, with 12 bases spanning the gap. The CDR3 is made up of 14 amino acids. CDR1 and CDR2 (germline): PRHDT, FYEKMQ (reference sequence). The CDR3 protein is CASSFNRAFYGYTF. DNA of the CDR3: TGTGCCAGCAGCTTTAACAGGGCCTTCTATGGCTACACCTTC.

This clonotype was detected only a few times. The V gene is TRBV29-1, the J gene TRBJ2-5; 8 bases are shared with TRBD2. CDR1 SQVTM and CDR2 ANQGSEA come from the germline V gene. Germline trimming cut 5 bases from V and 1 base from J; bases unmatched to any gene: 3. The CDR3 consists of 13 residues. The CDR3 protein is CSVQREGQETQYF. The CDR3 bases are TGCAGCGTTCAACGGGAGGGCCAAGAGACCCAGTACTTC.

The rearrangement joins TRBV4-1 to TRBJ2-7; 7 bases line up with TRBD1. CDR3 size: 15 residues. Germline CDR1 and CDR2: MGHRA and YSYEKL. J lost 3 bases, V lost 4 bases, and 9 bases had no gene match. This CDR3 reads CASSRGTGDVYEQYF. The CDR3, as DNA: TGCGCCAGCAGCCGGGGCACAGGGGACGTCTACGAGCAGTACTTC.

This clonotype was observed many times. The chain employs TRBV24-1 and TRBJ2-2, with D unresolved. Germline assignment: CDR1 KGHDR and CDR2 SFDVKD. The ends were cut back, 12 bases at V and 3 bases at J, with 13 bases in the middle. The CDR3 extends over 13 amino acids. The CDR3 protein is CAGRWQHTGELFF. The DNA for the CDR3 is TGTGCCGGGCGTTGGCAGCACACCGGGGAGCTGTTTTTT.

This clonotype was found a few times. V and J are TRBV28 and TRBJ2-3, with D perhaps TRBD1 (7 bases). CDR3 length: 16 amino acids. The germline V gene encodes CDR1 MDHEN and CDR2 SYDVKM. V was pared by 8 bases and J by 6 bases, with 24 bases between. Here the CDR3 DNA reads TGTGCCAGCCGTAACAGGGGTTCTAGCGCCGGTGATACGCAGTATTTT. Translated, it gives CASRNRGSSAGDTQYF.

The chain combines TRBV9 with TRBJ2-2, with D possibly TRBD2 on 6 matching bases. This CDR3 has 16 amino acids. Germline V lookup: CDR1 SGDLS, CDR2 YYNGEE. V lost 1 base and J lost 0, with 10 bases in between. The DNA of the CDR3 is TGTGCCAGCAGCGTACGGTTAGCGGCGAACACCGGGGAGCTGTTTTTT. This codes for CASSVRLAANTGELFF.

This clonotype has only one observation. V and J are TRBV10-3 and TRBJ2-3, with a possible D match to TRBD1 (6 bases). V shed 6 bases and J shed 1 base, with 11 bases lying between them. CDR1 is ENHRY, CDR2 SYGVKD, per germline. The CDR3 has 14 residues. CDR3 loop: CAISRDTGTDTQYF. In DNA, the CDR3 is TGTGCCATCAGCCGGGACACCGGCACAGATACGCAGTATTTT.

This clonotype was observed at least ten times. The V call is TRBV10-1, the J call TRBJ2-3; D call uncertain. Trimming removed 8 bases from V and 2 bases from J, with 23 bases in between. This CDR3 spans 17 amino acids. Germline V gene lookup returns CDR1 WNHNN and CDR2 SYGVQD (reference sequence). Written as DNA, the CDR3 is TGCGCCAGCCACCCCCGTCGCTGTCCGTACAACACAGATACGCAGTATTTT. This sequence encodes CASHPRRCPYNTDTQYF.

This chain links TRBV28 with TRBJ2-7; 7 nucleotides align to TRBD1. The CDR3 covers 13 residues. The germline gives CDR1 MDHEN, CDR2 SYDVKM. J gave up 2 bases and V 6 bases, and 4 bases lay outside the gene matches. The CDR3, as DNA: TGTGCCAGCAGCACGGGACAGACCTACGAGCAGTACTTC. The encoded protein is CASSTGQTYEQYF.

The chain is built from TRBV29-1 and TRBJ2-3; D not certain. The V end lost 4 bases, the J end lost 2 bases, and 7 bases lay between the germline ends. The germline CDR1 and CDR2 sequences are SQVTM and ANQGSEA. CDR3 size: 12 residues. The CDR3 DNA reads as TGCAGCGTTGGGGCAGACACAGATACGCAGTATTTT. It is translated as CSVGADTDTQYF.

This CDR3 reads CASRAGGISTDTQYF. Here the CDR3 DNA reads TGTGCCAGCAGGGCGGGAGGCATTAGCACAGATACGCAGTATTTT. This chain links TRBV3-1 with TRBJ2-3, with 8 bases matching TRBD2. Germline V gene sequence: CDR1 LGHDT, CDR2 YNNKEL (reference sequence). The CDR3 is 15 residues long. J lost 0 bases, V lost 6 bases, and 5 bases had no gene match.

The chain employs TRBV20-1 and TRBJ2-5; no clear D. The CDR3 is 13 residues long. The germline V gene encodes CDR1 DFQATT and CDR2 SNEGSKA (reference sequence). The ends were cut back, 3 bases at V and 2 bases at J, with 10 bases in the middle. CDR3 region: CSASRTIQETQYF. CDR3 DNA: TGCAGTGCTAGTCGGACCATTCAAGAGACCCAGTACTTC.

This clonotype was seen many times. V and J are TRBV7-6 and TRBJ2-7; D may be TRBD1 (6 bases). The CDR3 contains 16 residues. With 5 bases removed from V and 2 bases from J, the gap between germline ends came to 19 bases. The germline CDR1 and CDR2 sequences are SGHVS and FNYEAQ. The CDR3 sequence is CASSTGQSDRAYEQYF. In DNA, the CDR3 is TGTGCCAGCAGCACCGGACAGTCGGACCGAGCCTACGAGCAGTACTTC. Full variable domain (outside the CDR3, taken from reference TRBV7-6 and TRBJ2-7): GAGVSQSPRYKVTKRGQDVALRCDPISGHVSLYWYRQALGQGPEFLTYFNYEAQQDKSGLPNDRFSAERPEGSISTLTIQRTEQRDSAMYRCASSTGQSDRAYEQYFGPGTRLTVT.

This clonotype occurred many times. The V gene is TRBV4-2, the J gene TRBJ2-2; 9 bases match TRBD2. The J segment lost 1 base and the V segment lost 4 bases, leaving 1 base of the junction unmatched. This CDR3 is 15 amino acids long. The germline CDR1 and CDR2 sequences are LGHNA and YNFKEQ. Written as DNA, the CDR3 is TGTGCCAGCAGCCCTAGCGGGGAGAACACCGGGGAGCTGTTTTTT. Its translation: CASSPSGENTGELFF.

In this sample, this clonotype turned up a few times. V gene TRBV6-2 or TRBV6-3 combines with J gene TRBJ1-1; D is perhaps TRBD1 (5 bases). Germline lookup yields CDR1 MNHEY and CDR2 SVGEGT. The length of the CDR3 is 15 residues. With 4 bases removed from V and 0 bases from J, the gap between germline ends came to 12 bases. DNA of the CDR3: TGTGCCAGCAGTTCCCCGCGACAGCTGAACACTGAAGCTTTCTTT. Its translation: CASSSPRQLNTEAFF.

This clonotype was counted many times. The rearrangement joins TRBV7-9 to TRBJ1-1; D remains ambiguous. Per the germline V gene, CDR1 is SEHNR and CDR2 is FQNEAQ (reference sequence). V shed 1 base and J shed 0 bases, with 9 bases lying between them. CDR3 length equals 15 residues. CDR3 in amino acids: CASSLGAAMNTEAFF. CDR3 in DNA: TGTGCCAGCAGCTTAGGGGCAGCCATGAACACTGAAGCTTTCTTT.

The CDR3 loop reads CATSRDQATDEQFF. The CDR3 bases are TGTGCCACCAGCAGAGATCAGGCCACAGATGAGCAGTTCTTC. The chain carries TRBV15 and TRBJ2-1; D is ambiguous. CDR1 and CDR2 (germline): LNHNV, YYDKDF (reference sequence). Trimming shortened V by 0 bases and J by 8 bases, and 11 bases separated the two germline ends. This CDR3 has 14 amino acids.